This T cell receptor (beta chain) was found in a study of siplizumab effects on memory and regulatory T cells. TCRdb keeps only in-frame clones here, not all; method: immunoSEQ multiplex PCR. In the table there are 90,000 to 95,000 clones, roughly 95% of which are singletons. Broader study findings: Mappable alloreactive CD4+ clones came from Treg cells 68.8% of the time on average with siplizumab, against roughly 27% in controls. Siplizumab cultures yielded proliferating Tregs whose suppressive function was not confirmed.

Trimming left V 2 bases short and J 2 bases short, with 10 bases between. Germline V gives CDR1 SSHAT, CDR2 FNYEAQ (reference sequence). The CDR3 consists of 15 residues. On this clone itself: No antigen is known for it.

The chain couples TRBV7-7 to TRBJ2-1; D may be TRBD1 (5 bases). This clonotype was obtained from a human donor in good health. The sequenced sample was naive CD4+ T cells sorted from blood. DNA for the CDR3: TGTGCCAGCAGCTTATTGGGGCCCCCCTACAATGAGCAGTTCTTC. Translating gives CASSLLGPPYNEQFF.